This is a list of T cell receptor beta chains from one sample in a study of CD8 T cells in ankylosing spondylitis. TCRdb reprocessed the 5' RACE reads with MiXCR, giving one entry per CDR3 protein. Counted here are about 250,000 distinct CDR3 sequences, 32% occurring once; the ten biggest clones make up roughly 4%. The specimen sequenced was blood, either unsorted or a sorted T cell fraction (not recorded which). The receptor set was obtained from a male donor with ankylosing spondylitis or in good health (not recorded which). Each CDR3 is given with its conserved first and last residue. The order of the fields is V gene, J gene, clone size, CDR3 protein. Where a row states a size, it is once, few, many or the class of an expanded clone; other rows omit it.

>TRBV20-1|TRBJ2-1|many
CSAREPGTGGWYEQFF
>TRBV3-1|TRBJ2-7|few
CASSQDTSRSEQYF
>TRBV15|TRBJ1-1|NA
CATSTAGMNTEAFF
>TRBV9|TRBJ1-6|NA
CASSPSVSPLHF
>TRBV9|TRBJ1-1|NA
CASSVETGGFSEAFF
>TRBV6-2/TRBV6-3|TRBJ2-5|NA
CASSYAGPYGQTQYF
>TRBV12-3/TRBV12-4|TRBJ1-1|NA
CASRRGRGTEAFF
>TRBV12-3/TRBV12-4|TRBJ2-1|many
CASSLGAYNEQFF
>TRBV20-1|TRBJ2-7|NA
CSAASGREYEQYF
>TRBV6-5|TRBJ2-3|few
CASSSRGTASTDTQYF
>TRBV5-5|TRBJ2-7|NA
CASSPRGATYEQYF
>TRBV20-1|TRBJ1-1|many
CSASGGNTEAFF
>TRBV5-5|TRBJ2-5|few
CASSLEGEETQYF
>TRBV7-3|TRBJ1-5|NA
CASSLGQGRLGGGHF
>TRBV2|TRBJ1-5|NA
CASKGLGFNQPQHF
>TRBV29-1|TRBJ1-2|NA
CSVEGGSQPSYGYTF
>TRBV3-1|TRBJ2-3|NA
CASSHPDTQYF
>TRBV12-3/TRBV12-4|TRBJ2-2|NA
CASSLRQGETGELFF
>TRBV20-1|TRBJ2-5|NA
CSARGLGQNMQETQYF
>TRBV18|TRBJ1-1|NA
CASSPLQEARGRRAFF
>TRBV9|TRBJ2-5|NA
CASSSRPDRVVETQYF
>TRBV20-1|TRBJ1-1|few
CSARALSLLPENTEAFF
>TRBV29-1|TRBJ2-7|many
CSVGSWAGTGGTYEQYF
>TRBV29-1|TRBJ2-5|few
CSGREVATWGTQYF
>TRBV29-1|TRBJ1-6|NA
CSVECWGSQAPLHF
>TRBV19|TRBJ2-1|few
CASRDRDYNEQFF
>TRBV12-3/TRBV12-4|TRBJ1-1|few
CASSFGSSVNTEAFF
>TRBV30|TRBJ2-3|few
CAFSGISTDTQYF
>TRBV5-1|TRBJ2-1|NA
CASSLARPSDEQFF
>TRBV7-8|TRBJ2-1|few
CASSLAPREGGSYNEQFF
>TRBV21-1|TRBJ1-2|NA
CASSKGGYGYTF
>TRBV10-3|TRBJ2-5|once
CAITAGQGQETQYF
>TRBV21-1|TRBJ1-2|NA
CASGLESNYGYTF
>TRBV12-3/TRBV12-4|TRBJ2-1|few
CASTPRGGSSSYNEQFF
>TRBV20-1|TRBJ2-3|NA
CSAPIPGDTQYF
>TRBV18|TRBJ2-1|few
CASSPLESYEQFF
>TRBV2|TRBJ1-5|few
CASSEGLLQPQHF
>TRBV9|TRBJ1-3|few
CASSVKDRASGNTIYF
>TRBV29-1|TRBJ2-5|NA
CSVEEGLETQYF
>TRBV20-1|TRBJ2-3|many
CSARGPGAPDTQYF
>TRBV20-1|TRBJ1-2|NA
CSAEGTASNYGYTF
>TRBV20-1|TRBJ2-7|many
CSARDFGVSSYEQYF
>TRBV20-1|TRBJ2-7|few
CSARRGVLLYEQYF
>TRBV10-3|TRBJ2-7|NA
CAISVAEYYEQYF
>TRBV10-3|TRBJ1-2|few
CAISLDRMPNYGYTF
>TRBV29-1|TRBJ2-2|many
CSVTGNIQGVSTGELFF
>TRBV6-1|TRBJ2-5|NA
CASSRGGARKETQYF
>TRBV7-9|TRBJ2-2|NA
CASSLARLTGELFF
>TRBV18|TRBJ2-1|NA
CASSTGAFGNEQFF
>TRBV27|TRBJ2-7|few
CASKSPDAYEQYF
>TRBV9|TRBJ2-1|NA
CASSTRDEQFF
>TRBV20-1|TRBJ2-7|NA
CSHRGAGGEQYF
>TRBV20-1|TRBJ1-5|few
CSAKKGIYSNQPQHF
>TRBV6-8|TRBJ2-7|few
CASPRKTGGFYEQYF
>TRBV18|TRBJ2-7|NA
CASSTDSSFSYERYF